What follows is one TCR beta chain and its context. The antigen remains undetermined. The sample comes from a study of T cell responses to AZD1222 COVID-19 vaccine. Study results and limitations: Possibly, clonal diversity was underestimated; donors were largely white British and included more females. Of the AZD1222 recipients, only five to seven were seropositive at baseline. Of spike-specific TCRs, nearly half reportedly target regions left unmutated in variants.

V shed 3 bases, J shed 3 bases, and the junction held 3 bases outside the gene matches. The germline CDR1 and CDR2 sequences are GTSNPN and SVGIG (reference sequence). The CDR3 sequence is 13 residues long. The protocol was immunoSEQ multiplex PCR, while the TCRdb copy is restricted to in-frame clones and leaves out a portion. This sample's clone table lists about 140,000 clones. Sequencing was performed on peripheral blood. The chain employs TRBV30 and TRBJ1-2; 8 nucleotides agree with TRBD1. This clonotype was obtained from an adult in good health. The CDR3 reads CAWSLGQDYGYTF. CDR3 nucleotide sequence: TGTGCCTGGAGCCTGGGACAGGACTATGGCTACACCTTC.